This entry is about one TCR beta chain. Its recognized antigen is unknown. No base qualities exist here, and no much larger clone lies one base off it. This sample was taken from a study of long-term antiretroviral therapy in people with HIV (dated by TCRdb to 2022 to 2024). For the wider study: The earliest samples were collected approximately a decade before the 2015 WHO recommendation for immediate ART, a period when ART was typically delayed until CD4 counts fell. A retrospective serial study tested whether ART initiation and durable HIV suppression were associated with changes in peripheral blood TRB repertoire composition and diversity. Among the 25 to 30 participants with HIV, eleven were female. No cross-contamination during QIAcube processing turned up in test extractions that ran a monoclonal T-cell line alongside 33 polyclonal samples. A total of some 210 cryopreserved PBMC samples were contributed to the cohort by 30 adults with confirmed HIV infection, with samples collected serially over a mean of around 6 years (range 1-12).

Inclusion was restricted to participants for whom at least one PBMC sample before ART initiation and at least two post-ART samples were available. Treatment was received in the United States of America by all participants with HIV. Cryopreserved samples of roughly 0.85-11 million PBMC were thawed and washed before DNA extraction. At the time of the earliest PBMC sample, participants with HIV were aged between roughly 20 and 55 years. Per participant, PBMC samples came from 1-4 timepoints prior to ART initiation and 2-8 timepoints following ART initiation, for a median of 7 samples. For every participant, serial HIV viral load, CD4+ T-cell count, ART history and demographic data were obtained. Genomic DNA was extracted from unsorted PBMC with a Qiagen kit on a QIAcube, processed in batches of 12 samples. The immunoSEQ hsTCRB v3.0 assay was used at survey level resolution to sequence the TRB variable region. The targeted TRB sequencing depth was roughly 40,000-55,000 T-cell genomes per sample. An Illumina MiSeq with a v3 150-cycle kit was used to sequence the pooled TRB libraries. In the authors' own workflow: Repertoire analysis ran in R within a reproducible Nextflow workflow covering QC, data transformation and analysis. Custom analyses were implemented in LymphoSeq2, an R package for AIRR-Seq data exploration. A few samples that yielded fewer than 5000 total TRB sequences were excluded, so that around 190 HIV repertoires were analyzed. Of the 188 retained HIV repertoires, approximately 60 were collected before and approximately 130 after ART initiation. Each repertoire was downsampled to 5000 TRB nucleotide sequences, and summary statistics were averaged across 100 downsampling iterations. Only TRB sequences with CDR3 regions of at least seven amino acids were retained for analysis. Two measures captured diversity: a Shannon entropy-derived clonality score and the Gini coefficient. In repertoire networks, the top 5000 CDR3 amino acid sequences were linked whenever an edit distance of one separated two sequences. GLIPH2 predicted antigen specificity groups and MHC restriction for TRB CDR3 amino acid sequences. CDR3 amino acid sequences were matched against VDJdb and McPAS-TCR to flag known CMV, EBV, HIV or tissue antigen associations. Pre-ART, post-ART and control groups were compared with Wilcoxon signed-rank tests and Holm-Bonferroni correction. TCRdb provides this immuneACCESS table in a form limited to in-frame rearrangements. Some clones are lacking; in checked studies, under half of them reflect an unresolved V gene, and why the rest are absent is not known. For V, J and clone size, that table is used; D and trimming come from the DNA. The sample table shows roughly 14,000 clones, and 70% to 85% are seen once. In total, the top ten clones hold about a sixth of the sample.

What the authors observed across the whole study: Limited PBMC availability meant only the TCR beta chain was sequenced, without alpha chain pairing. Samples dated from the mid-2000s to the late 2010s, and the ART regimens used may be less effective than current ones. Starting ART was linked to a significant rise in TRB diversity, yet even with long-term ART the diversity remained significantly lower than in transplant donor controls. Because pre-ART samples had limited cell numbers, profiling was done on unsorted PBMC rather than on sorted CD4+ and CD8+ T cells. Narrower CDR3 length ranges were observed in HIV repertoires than in controls, and an antigen-experienced repertoire with only a slight naive shift after ART was suggested by the network structure. Inferences about post-ART repertoire changes are limited because no data were available on ART adherence, viral resistance or therapy changes. Expanded TRB clones identified before ART initiation dominated the repertoire across all time points, though the dominance fluctuated and decreased in many PLHIV after ART.

Including cysteine and phenylalanine, the CDR3 has 15 amino acids. Only the CDR3 region is kept as DNA, spanning 45 bases read in frame from base 1. V is shortened by 4 bases, J by 4 bases, and the region joining them spans 15 bases. Looking up the germline V gene yields CDR1 MDHEN and CDR2 SYDVKM. The rearrangement joined TRBV28 to TRBJ2-3; the best D guess is TRBD1, with 6 bases matching. This receptor was obtained from a woman aged 40 to 50 with HIV. The sequences come from unsorted PBMCs, collected 1.8 years before starting antiretroviral therapy. CDR3 loop: CASSSGAQGPDTQYF. The nucleotides read TGTGCCAGCAGTTCCGGGGCCCAGGGGCCAGATACGCAGTATTTT.